This TCR beta chain comes out of a study of long-term antiretroviral therapy in people with HIV. Germline CDR1 is SQVTM and CDR2 is ANQGSEA. The V and J ends lost 5 bases and 5 bases, in that order; junction bases with no gene match: 13. CDR3 size: 15 residues. Survey-level resolution applied to immunoSEQ assay v3.0. Data came from immunoSEQ multiplex PCR; TCRdb stores just in-frame clones and leaves some out. The sample yields 20,000 to 30,000 clones, roughly 80% seen once. This clonotype was obtained from a man aged 25 to 40 with HIV. The chain employs TRBV29-1 and TRBJ2-7, with 9 positions matching TRBD2. Sequencing used unsorted PBMCs, obtained 4.4 years after starting antiretroviral therapy. As DNA, the CDR3 is TGCAGCGTTAATGGCGTGCGGGAGGGCCCGAACGAGCAGTACTTC. This translates into CSVNGVREGPNEQYF.